This paragraph covers one TCR beta chain sequence. What it binds is unknown. This entry belongs to a study of brain T cells in children with intractable seizures. The study, taken as a whole, reports: Pre- and post-surgery blood differed in depth, so pre-surgery absences may be undersampling.

The CDR3 is 12 residues long. CDR1 MGHRA and CDR2 YSYEKL come from the germline V gene. Deletions cut 4 bases from V and 8 bases from J, with 11 bases between. Surgery cases with the highest brain T cell transcript signatures were chosen for sequencing. Generated by immunoSEQ multiplex PCR, the TCRdb table keeps only in-frame clones and is missing some. The table has about 80,000 clones, around nine tenths seen once. The receptor's source is a girl aged 2-10 years with Rasmussen encephalitis and intractable seizures. The material was peripheral blood, obtained at surgery. V and J are TRBV4-1 and TRBJ1-2; D may be TRBD1 (5 bases). CDR3 DNA: TGCGCCAGCAGCCTCCAGGGTGAGGGCTACACCTTC. Translating gives CASSLQGEGYTF.